These T cell receptor beta chains were read from a single sample in a study of response to subunit inactivated influenza vaccine. TCRdb recomputed calls from the RT-PCR reads with MiXCR, one row per CDR3 protein. The table includes around 190,000 distinct CDR3 sequences, around 9% detected once. Sequenced here: non-naive T cells sorted from PBMCs, sampled on the day of vaccination. The receptors originated from a man aged 50 to 60 who received an inactivated influenza vaccine. CDR3s include the opening cysteine and the closing phenylalanine or tryptophan. The D gene is left open where the match is weak. A row's size may be missing; if present it is once, few, many or a size class.

v_gene: TRBV28
d_gene: -
abundance: many
j_gene: TRBJ2-4
CDR3aa: CASSLYPKNIQYF
CDR3nt: TGTGCCAGCAGTCTTTACCCCAAAAACATTCAGTACTTC

v_gene: TRBV7-2
d_gene: -
abundance: few
j_gene: TRBJ2-7
CDR3aa: CASSQQTSFEQYF
CDR3nt: TGTGCCAGCAGCCAACAAACTAGTTTCGAGCAGTACTTC

v_gene: TRBV28
d_gene: -
abundance: many
j_gene: TRBJ1-5
CDR3aa: CATRGFRQSNQPQHF
CDR3nt: TGTGCCACACGGGGGTTCCGACAGTCCAATCAGCCCCAGCATTTT

v_gene: TRBV6-2/TRBV6-3
d_gene: TRBD1
abundance: -
j_gene: TRBJ1-1
CDR3aa: CASSQTGGAIF
CDR3nt: TGTGCCAGCAGCCAGACAGGGGGCGCGATCTTT

v_gene: TRBV20-1
d_gene: TRBD2
abundance: once
j_gene: TRBJ2-3
CDR3aa: CSARDSGRGSTDTQYF
CDR3nt: TGCAGTGCTAGAGATAGCGGGAGAGGGAGCACAGATACGCAGTATTTT

v_gene: TRBV9
d_gene: -
abundance: few
j_gene: TRBJ2-5
CDR3aa: CASSGSGETQYF
CDR3nt: TGTGCCAGCAGCGGCTCAGGAGAGACCCAGTACTTC

v_gene: TRBV18
d_gene: -
abundance: -
j_gene: TRBJ2-5
CDR3aa: CASSPVQRPMGTQYF
CDR3nt: TGTGCCAGCTCACCAGTTCAGCGACCTATGGGGACCCAGTACTTC

v_gene: TRBV27
d_gene: TRBD2
abundance: -
j_gene: TRBJ2-2
CDR3aa: CASSFGPGGPQRELFF
CDR3nt: TGTGCCAGCAGTTTCGGTCCGGGAGGGCCCCAAAGGGAGCTGTTTTTT

v_gene: TRBV4-3
d_gene: TRBD1
abundance: -
j_gene: TRBJ1-2
CDR3aa: CASSGQGASGYTF
CDR3nt: TGCGCCAGCAGCGGACAGGGGGCGAGTGGCTACACCTTC

v_gene: TRBV10-3
d_gene: TRBD1
abundance: -
j_gene: TRBJ2-1
CDR3aa: CAIRRTGGLDEQFF
CDR3nt: TGTGCCATCAGGAGGACAGGGGGCTTGGATGAGCAGTTCTTC

v_gene: TRBV24-1
d_gene: -
abundance: -
j_gene: TRBJ2-1
CDR3aa: CATSDWTVNEQFF
CDR3nt: TGTGCCACCAGTGACTGGACTGTCAATGAGCAGTTCTTC

v_gene: TRBV7-2
d_gene: TRBD1
abundance: -
j_gene: TRBJ2-2
CDR3aa: CASSSQLTGIGELFF
CDR3nt: TGTGCCAGCAGCTCTCAACTGACAGGGATCGGGGAGCTGTTTTTT

v_gene: TRBV20-1
d_gene: -
abundance: few
j_gene: TRBJ2-7
CDR3aa: CSARDQPYEQYF
CDR3nt: TGCAGTGCTAGAGATCAACCCTACGAGCAGTACTTC

v_gene: TRBV18
d_gene: TRBD1
abundance: few
j_gene: TRBJ2-7
CDR3aa: CASSPGTGHSEQYF
CDR3nt: TGTGCCAGCTCTCCCGGGACAGGACATTCGGAGCAGTACTTC

v_gene: TRBV6-1
d_gene: TRBD1
abundance: few
j_gene: TRBJ1-6
CDR3aa: CASRETDRNNSPLHF
CDR3nt: TGTGCCAGCAGAGAAACGGACAGGAATAATTCACCCCTCCACTTT

v_gene: TRBV2
d_gene: -
abundance: -
j_gene: TRBJ2-3
CDR3aa: CASTPESTDTQYF
CDR3nt: TGTGCCAGCACCCCAGAGAGCACAGATACGCAGTATTTT

v_gene: TRBV12-3/TRBV12-4
d_gene: TRBD2
abundance: few
j_gene: TRBJ2-1
CDR3aa: CASSFGGDYNEQFF
CDR3nt: TGTGCCAGCAGTTTCGGGGGGGACTACAATGAGCAGTTCTTC

v_gene: TRBV12-3/TRBV12-4
d_gene: TRBD2
abundance: few
j_gene: TRBJ2-5
CDR3aa: CASSLSGLAPETQYF
CDR3nt: TGTGCCAGCAGTTTATCGGGACTAGCGCCAGAGACCCAGTACTTC

v_gene: TRBV12-3/TRBV12-4
d_gene: TRBD2
abundance: -
j_gene: TRBJ2-7
CDR3aa: CASNSGAGGFRTYEQYF
CDR3nt: TGTGCCAGCAACTCAGGAGCGGGAGGGTTTAGGACCTACGAGCAGTACTTC

v_gene: TRBV5-1
d_gene: TRBD1
abundance: many
j_gene: TRBJ1-2
CDR3aa: CASSLRGGGPDGYTF
CDR3nt: TGCGCCAGCAGCCTGAGAGGGGGCGGTCCCGATGGCTACACCTTC

v_gene: TRBV5-6
d_gene: -
abundance: once
j_gene: TRBJ2-2
CDR3aa: CASSLRGSTGELFF
CDR3nt: TGTGCCAGCAGTTTGAGGGGGAGCACCGGGGAGCTGTTTTTT

v_gene: TRBV30
d_gene: -
abundance: -
j_gene: TRBJ1-6
CDR3aa: CAWRRGSPPLHF
CDR3nt: TGTGCCTGGAGGAGGGGGAGTCCACCCCTCCACTTT

v_gene: TRBV7-8
d_gene: -
abundance: few
j_gene: TRBJ1-1
CDR3aa: CASSVQGMGTEAFF
CDR3nt: TGTGCCAGCAGCGTCCAGGGGATGGGCACTGAAGCTTTCTTT